This entry describes one TCR beta chain. CDR1 and CDR2 (germline): SNHLY, FYNNEI. This CDR3 is built from 14 residues. J lost 13 bases, V lost 8 bases, and 15 bases had no gene match. These data come from a study of cytomegalovirus exposure and HLA in healthy donors. The protocol was immunoSEQ multiplex PCR, while the TCRdb copy is restricted to in-frame clones and leaves out a portion. The data contain 90,000 to 150,000 clones, approximately 86% of them singletons. The V gene is TRBV2, the J gene TRBJ2-5; TRBD2 matches at 11 bases. The source is a man in his late teens or twenties in good health and CMV-seropositive. Sequencing was performed on PBMCs. In DNA, the CDR3 is TGTGCCAGCTGGGGGGAAACTAGCGGGGGCGCCCGGTACTTC. This translates into CASWGETSGGARYF.